This TCR beta chain was identified during a study of shared T cell receptors in the human thymus. CDR1 SGHRS and CDR2 YFSETQ come from the germline V gene. Between the trimmed V and J ends, which lost 5 bases and 5 bases, there was a span of 5 bases. CDR3 length equals 11 residues. The table came from immunoSEQ multiplex PCR; TCRdb's copy has only in-frame clones and leaves some out. The repertoire holds under 700,000 clones, about four fifths seen once, with approximately 0.013% in the top ten. This sample also appeared in a second study, on human thymus T cells.

The sequence was obtained from a boy in the first two years of life with a congenital heart defect. The chain is built from TRBV5-1 and TRBJ2-1; D not certain. Material: thymocytes. Here the CDR3 DNA reads TGCGCCAGCAGACGCGACAATGAGCAGTTCTTC. It encodes CASRRDNEQFF.